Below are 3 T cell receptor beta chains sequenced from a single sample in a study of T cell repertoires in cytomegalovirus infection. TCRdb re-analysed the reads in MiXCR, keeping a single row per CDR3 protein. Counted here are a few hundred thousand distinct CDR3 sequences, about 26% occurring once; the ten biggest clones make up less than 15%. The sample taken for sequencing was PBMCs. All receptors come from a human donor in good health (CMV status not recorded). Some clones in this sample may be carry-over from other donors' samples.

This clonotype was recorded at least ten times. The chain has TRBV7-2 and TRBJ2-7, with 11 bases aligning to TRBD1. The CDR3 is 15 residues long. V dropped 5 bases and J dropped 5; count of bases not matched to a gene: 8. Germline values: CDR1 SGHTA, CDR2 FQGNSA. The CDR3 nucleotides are TGTGCCAGCAGCCGCATGGGGACAGGGGGAAACGAGCAGTACTTC. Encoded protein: CASSRMGTGGNEQYF.

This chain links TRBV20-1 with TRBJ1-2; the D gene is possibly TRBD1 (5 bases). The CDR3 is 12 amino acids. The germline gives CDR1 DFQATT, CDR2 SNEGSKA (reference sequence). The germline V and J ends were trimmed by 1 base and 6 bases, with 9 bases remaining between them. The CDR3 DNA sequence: TGCAGTGCTAGAGGGCAGGGCCATGGCTACACCTTC. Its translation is CSARGQGHGYTF.

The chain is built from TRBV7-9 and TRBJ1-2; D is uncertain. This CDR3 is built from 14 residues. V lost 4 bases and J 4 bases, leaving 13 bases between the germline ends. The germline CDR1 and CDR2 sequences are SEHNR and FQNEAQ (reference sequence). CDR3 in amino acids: CASSSETQAYGYTF. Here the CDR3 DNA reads TGTGCCAGCAGCTCAGAGACCCAAGCCTATGGCTACACCTTC.